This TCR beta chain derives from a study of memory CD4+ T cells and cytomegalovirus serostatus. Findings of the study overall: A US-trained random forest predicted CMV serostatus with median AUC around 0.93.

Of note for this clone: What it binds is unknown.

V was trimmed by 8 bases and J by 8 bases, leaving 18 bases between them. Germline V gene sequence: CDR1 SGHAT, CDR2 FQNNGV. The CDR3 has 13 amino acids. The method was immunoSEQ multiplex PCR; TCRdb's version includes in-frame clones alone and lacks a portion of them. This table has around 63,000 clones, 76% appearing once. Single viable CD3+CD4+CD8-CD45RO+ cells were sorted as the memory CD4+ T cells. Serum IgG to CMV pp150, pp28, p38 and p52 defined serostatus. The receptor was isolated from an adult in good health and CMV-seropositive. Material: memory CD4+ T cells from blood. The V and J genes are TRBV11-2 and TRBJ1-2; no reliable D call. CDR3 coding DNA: TGTGCCAGCGCCTCGGTGGTTCATCAGGGCTACACCTTC. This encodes CASASVVHQGYTF.